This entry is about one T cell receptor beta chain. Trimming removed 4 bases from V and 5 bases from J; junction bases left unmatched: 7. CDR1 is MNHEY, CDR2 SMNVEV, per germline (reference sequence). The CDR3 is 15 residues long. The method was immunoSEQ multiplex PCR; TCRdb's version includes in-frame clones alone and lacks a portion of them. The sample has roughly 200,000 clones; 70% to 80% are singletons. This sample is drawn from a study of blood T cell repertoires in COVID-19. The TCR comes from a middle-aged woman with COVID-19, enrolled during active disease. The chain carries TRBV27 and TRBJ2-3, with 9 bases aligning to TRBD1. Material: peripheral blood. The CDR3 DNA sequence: TGTGCCAGCAGTTCAACAGGGGGCCGACTAGATACGCAGTATTTT. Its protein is CASSSTGGRLDTQYF.